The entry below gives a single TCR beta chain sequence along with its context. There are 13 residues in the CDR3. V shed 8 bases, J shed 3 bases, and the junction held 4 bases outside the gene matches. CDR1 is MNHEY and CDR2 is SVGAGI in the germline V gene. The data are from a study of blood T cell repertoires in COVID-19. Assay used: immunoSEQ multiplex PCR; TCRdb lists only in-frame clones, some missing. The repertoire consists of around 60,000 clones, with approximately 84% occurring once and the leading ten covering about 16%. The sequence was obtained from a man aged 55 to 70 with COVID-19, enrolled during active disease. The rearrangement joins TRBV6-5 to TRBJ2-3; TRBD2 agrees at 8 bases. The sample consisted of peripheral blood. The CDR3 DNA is TGTGCCAGCGAGCCTAGCGGGACAGATACGCAGTATTTT. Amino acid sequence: CASEPSGTDTQYF.